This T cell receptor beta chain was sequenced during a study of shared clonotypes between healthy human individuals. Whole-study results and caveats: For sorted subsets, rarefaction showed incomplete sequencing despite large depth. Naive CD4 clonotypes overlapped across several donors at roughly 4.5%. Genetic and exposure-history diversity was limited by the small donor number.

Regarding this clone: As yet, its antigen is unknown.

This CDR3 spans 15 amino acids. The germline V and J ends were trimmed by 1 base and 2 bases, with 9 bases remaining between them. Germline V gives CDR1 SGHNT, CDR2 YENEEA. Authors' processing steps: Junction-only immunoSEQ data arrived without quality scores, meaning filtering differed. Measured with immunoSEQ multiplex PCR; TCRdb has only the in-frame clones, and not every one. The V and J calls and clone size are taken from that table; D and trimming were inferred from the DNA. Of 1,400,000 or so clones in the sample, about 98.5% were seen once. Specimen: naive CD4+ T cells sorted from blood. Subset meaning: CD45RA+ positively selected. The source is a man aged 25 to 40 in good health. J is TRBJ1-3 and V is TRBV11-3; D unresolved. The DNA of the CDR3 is TGTGCCAGCAGCTTAGGTTCCGGCACTGGAAACACCATATATTTT. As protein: CASSLGSGTGNTIYF. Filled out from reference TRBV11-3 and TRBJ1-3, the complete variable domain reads EAGVVQSPRYKIIEKKQPVAFWCNPISGHNTLYWYLQNLGQGPELLIRYENEEAVDDSQLPKDRFSAERLKGVDSTLKIQPAELGDSAVYLCASSLGSGTGNTIYFGEGSWLTVV.